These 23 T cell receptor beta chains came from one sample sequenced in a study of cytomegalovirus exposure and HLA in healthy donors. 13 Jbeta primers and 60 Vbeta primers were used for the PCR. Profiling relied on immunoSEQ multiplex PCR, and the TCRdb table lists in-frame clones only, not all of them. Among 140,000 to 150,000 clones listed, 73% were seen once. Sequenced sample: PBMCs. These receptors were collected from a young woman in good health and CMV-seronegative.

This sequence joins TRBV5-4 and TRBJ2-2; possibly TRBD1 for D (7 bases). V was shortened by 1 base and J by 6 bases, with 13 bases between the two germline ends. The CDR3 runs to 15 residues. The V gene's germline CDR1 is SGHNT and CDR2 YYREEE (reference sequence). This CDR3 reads CASSLPGQRAGELFF. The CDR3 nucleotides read TGTGCCAGCAGCTTGCCGGGACAGCGGGCCGGGGAGCTGTTTTTT.

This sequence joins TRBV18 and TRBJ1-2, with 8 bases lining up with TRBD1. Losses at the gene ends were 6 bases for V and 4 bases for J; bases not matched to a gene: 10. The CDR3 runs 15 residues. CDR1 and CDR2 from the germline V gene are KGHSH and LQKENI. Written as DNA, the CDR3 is TGTGCCAGCTCTCAAGGACAGGGTCAGGGCTATGGCTACACCTTC. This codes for CASSQGQGQGYGYTF.

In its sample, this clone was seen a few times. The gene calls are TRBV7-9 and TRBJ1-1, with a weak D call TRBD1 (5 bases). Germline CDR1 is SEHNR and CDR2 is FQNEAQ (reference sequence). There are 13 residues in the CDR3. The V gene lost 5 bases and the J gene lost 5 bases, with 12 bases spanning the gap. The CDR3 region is CASSLGATTEAFF. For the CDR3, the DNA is TGTGCCAGCAGCCTAGGGGCCACAACTGAAGCTTTCTTT.

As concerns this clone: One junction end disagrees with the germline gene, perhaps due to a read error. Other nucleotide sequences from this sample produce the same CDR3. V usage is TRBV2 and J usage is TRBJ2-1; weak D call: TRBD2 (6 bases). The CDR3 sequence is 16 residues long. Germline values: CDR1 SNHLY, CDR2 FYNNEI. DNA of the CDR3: TGTGCCAGCAGTGGGTTGCTAGCGCGGGATTACAACGAGCAGTTCTTC. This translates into CASSGLLARDYNEQFF.

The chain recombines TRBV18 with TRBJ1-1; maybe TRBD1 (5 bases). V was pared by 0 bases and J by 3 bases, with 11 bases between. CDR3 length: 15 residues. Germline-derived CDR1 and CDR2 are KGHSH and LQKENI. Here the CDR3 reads CASSPPGRADTEAFF. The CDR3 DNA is TGTGCCAGCTCACCACCGGGCAGGGCGGACACTGAAGCTTTCTTT.

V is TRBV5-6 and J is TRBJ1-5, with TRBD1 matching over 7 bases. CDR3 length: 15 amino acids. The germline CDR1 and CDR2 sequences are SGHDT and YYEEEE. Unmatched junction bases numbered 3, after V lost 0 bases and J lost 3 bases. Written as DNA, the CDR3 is TGTGCCAGCAGCTTGGGACAGGGCAACAATCAGCCCCAGCATTTT. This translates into CASSLGQGNNQPQHF.

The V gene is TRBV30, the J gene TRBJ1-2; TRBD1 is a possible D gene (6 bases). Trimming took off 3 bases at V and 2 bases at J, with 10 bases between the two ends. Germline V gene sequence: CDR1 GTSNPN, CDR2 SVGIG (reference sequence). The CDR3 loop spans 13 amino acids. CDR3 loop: CAWSYTGNYGYTF. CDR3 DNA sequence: TGTGCCTGGAGCTACACAGGGAACTATGGCTACACCTTC.

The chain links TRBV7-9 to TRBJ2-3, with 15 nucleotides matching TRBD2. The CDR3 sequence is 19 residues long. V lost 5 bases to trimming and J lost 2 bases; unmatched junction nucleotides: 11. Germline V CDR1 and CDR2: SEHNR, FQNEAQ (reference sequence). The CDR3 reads CASSLRGLAGGPPTDTQYF. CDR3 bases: TGTGCCAGCAGCCTCCGCGGACTAGCGGGAGGGCCCCCCACAGATACGCAGTATTTT.

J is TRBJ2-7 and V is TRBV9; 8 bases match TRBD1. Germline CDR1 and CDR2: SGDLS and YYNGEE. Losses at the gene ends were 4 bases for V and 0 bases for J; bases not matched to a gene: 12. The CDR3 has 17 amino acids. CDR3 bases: TGTGCCAGCAGCTCCTGGACAGGGCCCTTTTTCTCCTACGAGCAGTACTTC. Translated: CASSSWTGPFFSYEQYF.

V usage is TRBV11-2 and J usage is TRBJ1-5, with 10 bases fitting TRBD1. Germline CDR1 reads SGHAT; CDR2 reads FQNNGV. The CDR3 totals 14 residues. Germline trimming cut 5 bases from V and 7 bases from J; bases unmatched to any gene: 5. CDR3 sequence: CASSRDRGQQPQHF. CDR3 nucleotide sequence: TGTGCCAGCAGCCGCGACAGGGGGCAACAGCCCCAGCATTTT.

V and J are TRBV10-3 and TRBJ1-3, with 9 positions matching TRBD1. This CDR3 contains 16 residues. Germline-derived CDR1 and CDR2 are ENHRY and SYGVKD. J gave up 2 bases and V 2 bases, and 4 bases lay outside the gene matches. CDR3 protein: CAISEPTGGTGNTIYF. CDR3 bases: TGTGCCATCAGTGAGCCGACAGGGGGGACTGGAAACACCATATATTTT.

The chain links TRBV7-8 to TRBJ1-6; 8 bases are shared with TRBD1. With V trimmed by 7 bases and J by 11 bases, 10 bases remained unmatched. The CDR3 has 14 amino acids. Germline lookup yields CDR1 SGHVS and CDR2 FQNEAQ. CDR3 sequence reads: CASTIGTGEAPLHF. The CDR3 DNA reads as TGTGCCAGCACCATAGGGACAGGAGAGGCACCCCTCCACTTT.

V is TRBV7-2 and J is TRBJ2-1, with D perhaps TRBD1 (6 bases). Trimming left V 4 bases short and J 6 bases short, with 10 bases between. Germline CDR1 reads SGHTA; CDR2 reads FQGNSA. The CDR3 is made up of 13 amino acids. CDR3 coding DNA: TGTGCCAGCAGCTCTCGAGGGGGCAATGAGCAGTTCTTC. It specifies CASSSRGGNEQFF.

CDR3 sequence (DNA): TGTGCCAGCTCACCACTGAGGGTGGATCAGCCCCAGCATTTT. It encodes CASSPLRVDQPQHF. This chain joins TRBV18 and TRBJ1-5; D is ambiguous. Germline V gene sequence: CDR1 KGHSH, CDR2 LQKENI. CDR3 size: 14 residues. V dropped 1 base and J dropped 5 bases, with 9 bases sitting between them.

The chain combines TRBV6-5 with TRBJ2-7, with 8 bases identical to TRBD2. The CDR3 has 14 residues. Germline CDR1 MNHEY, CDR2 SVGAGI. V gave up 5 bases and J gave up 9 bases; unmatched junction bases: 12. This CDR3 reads CASSDRAGDLLQYF. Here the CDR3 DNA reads TGTGCCAGCAGTGATAGAGCGGGAGACCTACTGCAGTACTTC.

CDR3 in amino acids: CASSWAGNYNEQFF. The CDR3 nucleotides read TGTGCCAGCAGCTGGGCCGGAAACTACAATGAGCAGTTCTTC. This chain uses TRBV5-4 with TRBJ2-1; D is uncertain. V lost 3 bases, J lost 3 bases, and 10 bases lay in between. The CDR3 sequence is 14 residues long. Per the germline V gene, CDR1 is SGHNT and CDR2 is YYREEE (reference sequence).

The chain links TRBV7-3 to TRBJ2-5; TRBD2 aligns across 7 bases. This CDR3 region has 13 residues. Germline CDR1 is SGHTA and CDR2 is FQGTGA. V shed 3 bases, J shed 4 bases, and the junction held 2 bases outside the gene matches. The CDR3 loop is CASSFREGETQYF. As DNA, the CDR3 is TGTGCCAGCAGCTTTAGGGAGGGAGAGACCCAGTACTTC.

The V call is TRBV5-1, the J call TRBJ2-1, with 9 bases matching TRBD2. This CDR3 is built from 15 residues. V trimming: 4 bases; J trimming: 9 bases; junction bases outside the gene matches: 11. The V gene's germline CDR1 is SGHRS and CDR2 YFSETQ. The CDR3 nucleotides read TGCGCCAGCAGCCCCGGGGTAGCGGGGGATAGTGAGCAGTTCTTC. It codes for CASSPGVAGDSEQFF.

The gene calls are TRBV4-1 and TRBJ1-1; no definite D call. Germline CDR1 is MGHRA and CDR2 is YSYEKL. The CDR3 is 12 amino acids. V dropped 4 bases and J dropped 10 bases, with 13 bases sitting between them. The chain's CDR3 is CASSRRGVGAFF. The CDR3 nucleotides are TGCGCCAGCAGCCGTCGGGGAGTCGGAGCTTTCTTT.

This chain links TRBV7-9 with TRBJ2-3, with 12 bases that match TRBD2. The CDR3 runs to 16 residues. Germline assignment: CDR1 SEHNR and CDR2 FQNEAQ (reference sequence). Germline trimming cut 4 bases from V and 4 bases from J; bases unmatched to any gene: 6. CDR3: CASSSRLAGAADTQYF. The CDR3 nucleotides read TGTGCCAGCAGCTCCAGACTAGCGGGAGCCGCAGATACGCAGTATTTT. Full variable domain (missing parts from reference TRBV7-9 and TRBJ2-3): DTGVSQNPRHKITKRGQNVTFRCDPISEHNRLYWYRQTLGQGPEFLTYFQNEAQLEKSRLLSDRFSAERPKGSFSTLEIQRTEQGDSAMYLCASSSRLAGAADTQYFGPGTRLTVL.

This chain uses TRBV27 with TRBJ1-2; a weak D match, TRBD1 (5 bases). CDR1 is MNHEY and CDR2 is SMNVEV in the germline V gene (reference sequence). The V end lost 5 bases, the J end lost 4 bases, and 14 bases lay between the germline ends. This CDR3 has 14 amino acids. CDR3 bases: TGTGCCAGCAGTGCAAACAGGATGATCTATGGCTACACCTTC. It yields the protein CASSANRMIYGYTF.

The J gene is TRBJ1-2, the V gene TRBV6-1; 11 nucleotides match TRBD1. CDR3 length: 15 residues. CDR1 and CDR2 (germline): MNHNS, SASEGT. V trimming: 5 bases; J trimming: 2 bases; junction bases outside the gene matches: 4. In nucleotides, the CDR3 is TGTGCCAGCAGTCGGGGACAGGGGGGGAACTATGGCTACACCTTC. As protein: CASSRGQGGNYGYTF.

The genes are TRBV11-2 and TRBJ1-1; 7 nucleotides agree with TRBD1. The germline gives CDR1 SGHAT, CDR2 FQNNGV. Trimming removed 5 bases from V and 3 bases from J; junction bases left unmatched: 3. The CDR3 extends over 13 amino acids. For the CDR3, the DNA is TGTGCCAGCAGCCAACAGGGGTACACTGAAGCTTTCTTT. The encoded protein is CASSQQGYTEAFF. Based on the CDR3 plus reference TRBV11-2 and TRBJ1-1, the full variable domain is EAGVAQSPRYKIIEKRQSVAFWCNPISGHATLYWYQQILGQGPKLLIQFQNNGVVDDSQLPKDRFSAERLKGVDSTLKIQPAKLEDSAVYLCASSQQGYTEAFFGQGTRLTVV.